This TCR beta chain was identified in a study of blood T cell repertoires in COVID-19. Germline CDR1 and CDR2: SGHTA and FQGNSA. This CDR3 is 17 amino acids long. Trimming cost V 4 bases and J 2 bases, with 20 bases left between them. Recruitment covered about two dozen US areas and drew participants whose ages spanned 18 to 89 years. Participants' own reports of clinical history determined their cohort assignment. This table comes from immunoSEQ multiplex PCR, and its TCRdb copy is limited to in-frame clones, with some not included. The table includes approximately 280,000 clones, around 88% detected once.

Sequenced sample: PBMCs or T cells enriched from blood (not recorded which). The chain recombines TRBV7-2 with TRBJ1-2; D is perhaps TRBD1 (5 bases). The sequence was obtained from a woman aged 40 to 50 who had recovered from COVID-19. CDR3 sequence: CASSSTLRWGDNYGYTF. The CDR3 DNA follows: TGTGCCAGCAGCTCCACTTTGCGGTGGGGCGACAACTATGGCTACACCTTC.